Below, one T cell receptor (beta chain) is given with its context. This clonotype was seen ten or more times. Its specific antigen is unknown. Base qualities are missing; no much larger clone stands one base away. The sample belongs to a study of regulatory T cells in long-lasting Graves disease (dated by TCRdb to about 2021). Background for the entire study: Newly diagnosed Graves' disease patients had taken antithyroid drugs for less than 3 months. Persistent Graves' disease patients were compared with newly diagnosed Graves' disease patients by peripheral blood TCR sequencing and RNA sequencing. The study took place in China and was registered as a clinical trial. A total of roughly 35 samples underwent TCR sequencing: about 13 from persistent and approximately 20 from newly diagnosed Graves' disease patients.

The library was produced with multiplex PCR. The sequencing machine was an Illumina HiSeq 4000. iRepertoire HTBI primers and Arm-PCR amplification of CDR3 regions were used to construct TCR beta libraries. PCR products were gel purified before sequencing. In the original analysis: Gene usage analysis of CDR3 amino acid clonotypes used the roughly 62 TRBV and 12 to 15 TRBJ segments found across samples. COPE and FqMerger were used to merge the filtered high-quality paired reads into contigs. BLAST was used to align contigs to IMGT TRBV, TRBD and TRBJ reference genes, with CDR3 defined following IMGT. Clonotypes above 0.1% frequency were classified as highly expanded clones. Shannon entropy was used to measure repertoire diversity, and the Gini coefficient was used to measure V-J evenness. A clonotype was considered public if more than one individual shared it. Starting from the raw public reads, TCRdb applied fastp trimming at Q25, assembled clones with MiXCR and retained in-frame beta chains. When rows share a CDR3 protein, they turn into one entry using the most common DNA and genes. These V and J calls are TCRdb output, not the study's own analysis. Across this sample there are fewer than 650,000 distinct CDR3 sequences, with about 16% seen only once. The leading ten clones occupy around 12% of the sample.

The time point label for this specimen denotes: newly diagnosed GD, antithyroid drugs for less than 3 months. For both TCR sequencing and RNA sequencing, RNA was extracted from PBMCs in TRIzol. The diagnosis of Graves' disease followed American Thyroid Association guidelines. Recruitment of patients was carried out at an endocrinology department in Xi'an, China. From each patient, around 9 milliliters of peripheral blood was collected into an EDTA anticoagulant tube. Ficoll Paque Plus density gradient separation was used to isolate PBMCs, and no additional T cell sorting was done. An Agilent 2100 Bioanalyzer and agarose gel were used to check RNA quality, and a NanoDrop 2000 was used to measure RNA concentration. The investigation overall reported the following: Because the primary lesion, thyroid tissue, could not be accessed, the study looked at peripheral blood alone. Persistent patients shared more public clonotypes among themselves (around 2,700) than newly diagnosed patients did (approximately 970). The authors acknowledged the small sample size as a limitation that may reduce accuracy. Lower TCR Shannon entropy and fewer highly expanded clones were observed in persistent Graves' disease patients than in newly diagnosed patients, which suggested clonal expansion. Only the TCR beta chain was sequenced and analyzed. TRBV28, TRBJ1-2 and TRBJ2-5 were preferentially used in persistent disease, while TRBV20-1 and TRBJ2-1 were favored in newly diagnosed disease.

Taken from the germline V gene, the CDR1 and CDR2 loops are SGHTA and FQGNSA. V loses 1 base at its end and J loses 7 bases; junction bases beyond the gene matches: 6. Counted from cysteine to phenylalanine, this CDR3 has 15 amino acids. Of the read, only the CDR3 DNA is kept; its 45 bases are in frame from base 1. This sample also appeared in a second study, on T cells in Graves' hyperthyroidism and ophthalmopathy. As that second study puts it: Graves' hyperthyroidism was defined as stable when no progression to ophthalmopathy occurred over 18 months of follow-up. Hyperthyroidism patients were newly diagnosed, had a disease duration of under 2 months, and were aged 18 to 65 years. Any patient with an uncontrolled infection, another autoimmune disease, pregnancy or lactation was excluded. Diagnoses were based on clinical symptoms, serum thyroxine and TRAb, thyroid ultrasound and orbital computed tomography. For the first round of RT-PCR on the TCR CDR3, the HTBI primer set was used together with the Qiagen OneStep RT-PCR kit. Blood samples also contained most of the expanded thyroid clonotypes (frequency above 0.001), which suggests that blood repertoires may reflect thyroid immune responses. In cross-validation, a model built on a 13 V-J signature told ophthalmopathy apart from stable hyperthyroidism with 85% to 90% sensitivity and approximately 84% specificity, and in testing the same model reached 80%/75%. In validation, progression to ophthalmopathy was predicted by the model with 70.59% sensitivity and nearly 75% specificity, a median of about 6.8 months before onset. TCR V-J signatures able to tell the groups apart were searched for in a discovery cohort of 100 patients, of whom over 40 had Graves' ophthalmopathy and about 60 had stable Graves' hyperthyroidism. Prospective prediction of ophthalmopathy was tested in an independent validation cohort consisting of fewer than 20 hyperthyroidism patients and more than 15 patients who later progressed to ophthalmopathy. For training and testing, the 80 to 100 patients in the discovery cohort were randomly divided in a 7:3 ratio. Thyroid tissue and blood T-cell repertoires from about six Graves' hyperthyroidism patients were also compared in the study. Following sampling, methimazole starting at 30 mg daily was given to hyperthyroidism patients, and high-dose intravenous methylprednisolone was given to ophthalmopathy patients. Libraries were constructed in a second round of multiplex PCR, after which size selection and purification were carried out. Paired-end sequencing of the libraries was performed with 100 bp reads on an Illumina HiSeq2000. SOAPnuke was used to process the raw data, throwing out any read that contained adapters or uncalled bases, had a mean Phred below 15, or lacked an exact constant-primer or identifier match. COPE v1.2.5 was used to merge the high-quality paired reads, and each unique nucleotide sequence was defined as a clonotype. MiTCR v1.1 was used to align the clonotypes against IMGT TRBV, TRBD and TRBJ reference segments. The analysis was restricted to V-J combinations with a frequency above 0.0001, which together covered 99.2% of the repertoires. The TCS score was defined as F50 (clonal expansion) divided by E x V (chaos), with BLOSUM62-based TCRdist calculated between CDR3 peptides within each V-J. Welch's t-statistics and random forest reduced around 510 V-J features to roughly 13, which were used in a naive Bayes classifier (R e1071). Sample size was not statistically predetermined, and investigators were not blinded to group allocation. TCR Vbeta CDR3 sequencing of approximately 140 peripheral blood samples (roughly 41 ophthalmopathy, 75 to 80 hyperthyroidism and approximately 17 progressor patients) is reported in the paper.

The sequenced sample was peripheral blood mononuclear cells (PBMCs), obtained at new diagnosis, from a patient treated with antithyroid drugs. The chain uses TRBV7-2 and TRBJ2-1; 8 junctional bases match TRBD2. The TCR originated in a man younger than 30 with Graves disease. Donor details come from another sample of the same person, matched by shared clones. The DNA reads TGTGCCAGCAGCTTAGTGAGTAGCGGGATGAATGAGCAGTTCTTC. Its coded protein is CASSLVSSGMNEQFF.